This TCR beta chain was sequenced for a study of T cell responses to AZD1222 COVID-19 vaccine. Findings and limits, study-wide: Sampled repertoires all dated from after the peak T cell response. Seropositive AZD1222 recipients at baseline numbered only 6 or 7. Females outnumbered males among donors, who were mostly white British; clonal diversity was possibly underestimated. Spike-specific TCR repertoires showed rising breadth and depth after two AZD1222 doses.

About this clone itself: Its antigen is unidentified.

Sequencing used immunoSEQ multiplex PCR; TCRdb keeps in-frame clones, though not all of them. Among 90,000 or so clones listed, approximately 88% were seen once. Germline V gene sequence: CDR1 KGHSH, CDR2 LQKENI. The CDR3 covers 14 residues. Trimming pared 0 bases from V and 3 bases from J, leaving 9 bases between. The source was peripheral blood, collected on day 0 of AZD1222 vaccination. The chain joins TRBV18 to TRBJ2-7, with D possibly TRBD1 on 5 matching bases. The TCR originated in an adult in good health. CDR3 sequence reads: CASSPPSRVYEQYF. The CDR3 coding sequence is TGTGCCAGCTCACCACCTTCCAGGGTCTACGAGCAGTACTTC. The entire variable domain, with the rest obtained from reference TRBV18 and TRBJ2-7, is as follows: NAGVMQNPRHLVRRRGQEARLRCSPMKGHSHVYWYRQLPEEGLKFMVYLQKENIIDESGMPKERFSAEFPKEGPSILRIQQVVRGDSAAYFCASSPPSRVYEQYFGPGTRLTVT.